This T cell receptor (beta chain) was captured by sequencing in a study of cytomegalovirus exposure and HLA in healthy donors. Study-level points and caveats: Among TCR sequences, most were rare, though some public TCRs appeared in many donors.

Using immunoSEQ multiplex PCR, the repertoire was profiled, and TCRdb retains in-frame clones only, with some absent. The sample lists some 130,000 clones; approximately 82% were seen once. Separation from the approximately 720-subject first cohort characterized the 120-subject validation cohort, to which the donors belonged. CDR3 size: 20 residues. The V gene's germline CDR1 is LGHNA and CDR2 YNFKEQ. J lost 0 bases, V lost 0 bases, and 8 bases had no gene match. With regard to this clone: The antigen remains undetermined.

The V call is TRBV4-2, the J call TRBJ2-1; 13 positions match TRBD2. Sequenced input: PBMCs. This TCR derives from a man aged 30-40 years in good health and CMV-seropositive. Written as DNA, the CDR3 is TGTGCCAGCAGCCAAGATGGGACTAGCGGGGCCCCGAGCTCCTACAATGAGCAGTTCTTC. This codes for CASSQDGTSGAPSSYNEQFF.